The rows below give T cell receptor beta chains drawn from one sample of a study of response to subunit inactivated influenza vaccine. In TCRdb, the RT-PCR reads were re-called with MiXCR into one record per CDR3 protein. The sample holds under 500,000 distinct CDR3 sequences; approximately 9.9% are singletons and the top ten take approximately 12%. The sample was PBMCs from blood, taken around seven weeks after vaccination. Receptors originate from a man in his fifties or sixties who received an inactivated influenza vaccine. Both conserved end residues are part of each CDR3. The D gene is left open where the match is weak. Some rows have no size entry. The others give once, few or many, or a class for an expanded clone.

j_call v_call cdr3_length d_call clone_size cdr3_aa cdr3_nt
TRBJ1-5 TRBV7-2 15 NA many CASSLVYGSNQPQHF TGTGCCAGCAGCTTAGTTTATGGGAGCAATCAGCCCCAGCATTTT
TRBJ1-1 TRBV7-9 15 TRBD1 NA CASSAPGQGAAEAFF TGTGCCAGCAGCGCCCCGGGACAGGGGGCCGCTGAAGCTTTCTTT
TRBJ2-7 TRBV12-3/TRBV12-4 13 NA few CASSSLGTYEQYF TGTGCCAGCAGCTCGTTAGGTACCTACGAGCAGTACTTC
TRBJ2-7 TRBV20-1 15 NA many CSARVFPTISYEQYF TGCAGTGCTAGAGTATTCCCGACCATCTCCTACGAGCAGTACTTC
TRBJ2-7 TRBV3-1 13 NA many CASSQGTGSSSSF TGTGCCAGCAGCCAAGGTACAGGGAGCTCATCGTCCTTC
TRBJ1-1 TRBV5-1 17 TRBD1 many CASSLTLDRKRGTEAFF TGCGCCAGCAGCTTGACTTTGGACAGGAAAAGGGGGACTGAAGCTTTCTTT
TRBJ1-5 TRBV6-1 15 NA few CASSTSGGPNQPQHF TGTGCCAGCAGTACCTCCGGAGGGCCGAATCAGCCCCAGCATTTT
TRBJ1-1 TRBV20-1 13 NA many CSASRGGEREAFF TGCAGTGCTAGTCGGGGGGGAGAACGCGAAGCTTTCTTT
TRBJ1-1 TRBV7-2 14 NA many CASSPGTTNTEAFF TGTGCCAGCAGCCCCGGGACAACGAACACTGAAGCTTTCTTT
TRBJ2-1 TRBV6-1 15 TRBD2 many CASIKLAGGPGEQFF TGTGCCAGCATAAAACTAGCGGGGGGGCCGGGTGAGCAGTTCTTC
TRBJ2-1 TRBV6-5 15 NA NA CASSYQQGIYNEQFF TGTGCCAGCAGTTATCAGCAGGGGATATACAATGAGCAGTTCTTC
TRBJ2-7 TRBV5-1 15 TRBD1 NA CASSRGTGPTYEQYF TGCGCCAGCAGTCGCGGGACAGGGCCTACCTACGAGCAGTACTTC
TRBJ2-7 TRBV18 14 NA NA CASSPRGRIYEQYF TGTGCCAGCTCACCACGGGGCCGAATCTACGAGCAGTACTTC
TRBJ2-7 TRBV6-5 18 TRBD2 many CASSLRGLAVQRGDEQYF TGTGCCAGCAGTTTACGCGGACTAGCGGTTCAAAGAGGGGACGAGCAGTACTTC
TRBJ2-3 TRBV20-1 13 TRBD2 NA CSASGTSGDTQYF TGCAGTGCTAGTGGGACTAGCGGCGATACGCAGTATTTT
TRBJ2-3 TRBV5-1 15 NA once CASSLDRELTDTQYF TGCGCCAGCAGCTTGGACAGGGAGCTAACAGATACGCAGTATTTT
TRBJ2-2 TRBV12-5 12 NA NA CASGLLPGELFF TGTGCTAGTGGTTTACTCCCCGGGGAGCTGTTTTTT
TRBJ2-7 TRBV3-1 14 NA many CASSQKYRAYEQYF TGTGCCAGCAGCCAAAAATACAGGGCCTACGAGCAGTACTTC
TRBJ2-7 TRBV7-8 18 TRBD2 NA CASSAPERGLAGVSEQYF TGTGCCAGCAGCGCCCCCGAAAGAGGACTAGCGGGGGTCTCCGAGCAGTACTTC
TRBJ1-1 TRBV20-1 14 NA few CSARAVGSRTEAFF TGCAGTGCTAGAGCTGTGGGGAGTCGGACTGAAGCTTTCTTT
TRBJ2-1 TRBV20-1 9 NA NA CSAREGTFF TGCAGTGCTAGAGAGGGAACGTTCTTC
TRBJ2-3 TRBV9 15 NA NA CASSVGGAGSDTQYF TGTGCCAGCAGCGTAGGCGGGGCGGGGAGCGATACGCAGTATTTT
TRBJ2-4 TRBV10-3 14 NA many CAISESWTENIQYF TGTGCCATCAGTGAGTCGTGGACAGAAAACATTCAGTACTTC
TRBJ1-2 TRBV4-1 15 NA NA CASSQTQGWGNGYTF TGCGCCAGCAGCCAGACACAGGGCTGGGGGAATGGCTACACCTTC
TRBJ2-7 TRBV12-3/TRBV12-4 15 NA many CASSLAGTAFYEQYF TGTGCCAGCAGTTTAGCCGGGACGGCATTCTACGAGCAGTACTTC
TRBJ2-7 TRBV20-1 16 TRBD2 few CSAPRQREGVPPEQYF TGCAGTGCTCCACGACAGCGGGAGGGCGTCCCTCCCGAGCAGTACTTC
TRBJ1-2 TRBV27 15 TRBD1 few CASSTPGTGGKGYTF TGTGCCAGCAGTACCCCCGGGACAGGGGGGAAGGGCTACACCTTC
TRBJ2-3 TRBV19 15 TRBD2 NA CASSIAAGDTDTQYF TGTGCCAGTAGTATAGCGGCGGGGGACACAGATACGCAGTATTTT
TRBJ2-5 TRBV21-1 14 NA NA CASRYLGQVETQYF TGTGCCAGCCGATACTTAGGACAGGTTGAGACCCAGTACTTC
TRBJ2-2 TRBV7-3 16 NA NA CASSPGGPENTGELFF TGTGCCAGCAGCCCCGGAGGGCCAGAGAACACCGGGGAGCTGTTTTTT
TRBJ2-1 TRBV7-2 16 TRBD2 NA CASSLVSGVLYNEQFF TGTGCCAGCAGCTTAGTCAGCGGGGTTCTGTACAATGAGCAGTTCTTC
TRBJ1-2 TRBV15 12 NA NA CATSRESYGYTF TGTGCCACCAGCAGAGAAAGCTATGGCTACACCTTC
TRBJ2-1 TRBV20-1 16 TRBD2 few CSARDSLTSVNNEQFF TGCAGTGCTAGAGATTCTCTAACTAGCGTGAACAATGAGCAGTTCTTC
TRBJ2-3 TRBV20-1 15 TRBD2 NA CSAWGRLAGADTQYF TGCAGTGCTTGGGGACGGCTAGCGGGAGCAGATACGCAGTATTTT
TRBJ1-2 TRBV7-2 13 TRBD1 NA CASSLTGVHGYTF TGTGCCAGCAGCTTGACAGGGGTGCATGGCTACACCTTC
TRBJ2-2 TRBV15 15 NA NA CATSPTVALAGELFF TGTGCCACCAGCCCCACAGTGGCATTGGCCGGGGAGCTGTTTTTT
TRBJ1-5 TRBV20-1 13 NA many CSASLGANQPQHF TGCAGTGCTAGTTTGGGAGCAAATCAGCCCCAGCATTTT
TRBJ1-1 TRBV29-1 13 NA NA CSPSRGWDTEAFF TGCAGCCCATCCAGGGGTTGGGACACTGAAGCTTTCTTT
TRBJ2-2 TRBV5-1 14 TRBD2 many CASSHGGDTGELFF TGCGCCAGCAGCCATGGGGGGGACACCGGGGAGCTGTTTTTT
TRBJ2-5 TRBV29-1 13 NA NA CSVENNMRETQYF TGCAGCGTTGAAAATAATATGAGGGAGACCCAGTACTTC
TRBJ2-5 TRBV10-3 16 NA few CAISESSLTPRETQYF TGTGCCATCAGTGAGTCCTCGCTCACCCCGCGGGAGACCCAGTACTTC
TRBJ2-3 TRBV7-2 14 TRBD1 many CASSPQGARDTQYF TGTGCCAGCAGCCCACAGGGGGCTCGGGATACGCAGTATTTT
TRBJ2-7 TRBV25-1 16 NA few CASSEFGLGPTYEQYF TGTGCCAGCAGTGAATTCGGCCTGGGACCCACCTACGAGCAGTACTTC
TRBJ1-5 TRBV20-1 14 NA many CSARDLYSNQPQHF TGCAGTGCGCGCGATTTGTATAGCAATCAGCCCCAGCATTTT
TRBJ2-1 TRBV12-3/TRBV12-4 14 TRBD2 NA CASNRAGGYNEQFF TGTGCCAGCAACAGGGCGGGGGGTTACAATGAGCAGTTCTTC
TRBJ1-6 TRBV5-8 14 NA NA CASSLRTANSPLHF TGTGCCAGCAGCTTGAGGACAGCGAATTCACCCCTCCACTTT
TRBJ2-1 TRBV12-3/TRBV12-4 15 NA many CASKNGHRRYNEQFF TGTGCCAGCAAAAACGGCCACAGACGTTACAATGAGCAGTTCTTC
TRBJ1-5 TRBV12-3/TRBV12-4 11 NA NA CASSLAQAQHF TGTGCCAGCAGTTTAGCCCAGGCCCAGCATTTT
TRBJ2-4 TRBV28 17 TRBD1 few CASSSPGQGWLQNIQYF TGTGCCAGCAGTTCTCCGGGACAGGGTTGGCTCCAAAACATTCAGTACTTC
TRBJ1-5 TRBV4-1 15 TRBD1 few CASSQDAGGLQPQHF TGCGCCAGCAGCCAAGATGCAGGGGGCCTTCAGCCCCAGCATTTT
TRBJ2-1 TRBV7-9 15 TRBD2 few CASFDNGRAYNEQFF TGTGCCAGCTTTGACAACGGGAGGGCCTACAATGAGCAGTTCTTC
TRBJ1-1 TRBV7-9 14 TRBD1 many CASGGTGLTTEAFF TGTGCCAGCGGGGGGACAGGCCTTACCACTGAAGCTTTCTTT
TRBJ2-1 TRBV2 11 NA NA CAGRGYNEQFF TGTGCCGGAAGAGGGTACAATGAGCAGTTCTTC
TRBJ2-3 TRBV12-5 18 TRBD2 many CASGLVRLGGSSTDTQYF TGTGCTAGTGGTTTGGTACGTCTTGGCGGGAGCTCGACAGATACGCAGTATTTT
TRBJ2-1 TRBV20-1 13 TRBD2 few CSARDRGEAEQFF TGCAGTGCTAGAGATCGGGGGGAAGCTGAGCAGTTCTTC
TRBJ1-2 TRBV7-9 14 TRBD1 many CASSPMTGNYGYTF TGTGCCAGCAGCCCCATGACAGGGAACTATGGCTACACCTTC
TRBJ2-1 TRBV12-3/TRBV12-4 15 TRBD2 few CASSFLRGDYNEQFF TGTGCCAGCAGTTTCTTGCGGGGGGACTACAATGAGCAGTTCTTC
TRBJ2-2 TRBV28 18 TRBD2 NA CASSLVGASGTNTGELFF TGTGCCAGCAGTTTAGTGGGGGCTAGCGGGACGAACACCGGGGAGCTGTTTTTT